This T cell receptor (beta chain) derives from a study of T cell responses to AZD1222 COVID-19 vaccine. As for the study in general: Doses given second, at about 4 or about 12 weeks, were pooled.

TCRdb's copy holds only in-frame clones and misses some; the assay was immunoSEQ multiplex PCR. The sample yields fewer than 90,000 clones, roughly 84% seen once. Concerning this clone itself: The antigen is undetermined.

The CDR3 is made up of 13 amino acids. Germline loops: CDR1 MNHNS, CDR2 SASEGT. V was cut by 2 bases and J by 2 bases, with 5 bases left in between. Study findings and constraints: In a largely white British group with more females than males, clonal diversity was possibly underestimated. Reportedly, nearly half of unique spike TCRs recognized epitopes outside B.1.351/B.1.1.7 mutations. Receipt of two AZD1222 doses was followed by a rise in Spike-specific TCR breadth and depth.

This chain joins TRBV6-1 and TRBJ2-3; D is undetermined. The starting material was peripheral blood, obtained on day 0 of AZD1222 vaccination. This clonotype was obtained from an adult in good health. The chain's CDR3 is CASSESPTDTQYF. CDR3 in DNA: TGTGCCAGCAGTGAATCGCCCACAGATACGCAGTATTTT.